This TCR beta chain comes out of a study of PD-1 blockade in classical Hodgkin lymphoma. CDR1 MNHNS and CDR2 SASEGT come from the germline V gene. Trimming left V 3 bases short and J 1 base short, with 15 bases between. This CDR3 has 16 amino acids. Concerning this clone: The antigen is unknown.

Profiling relied on immunoSEQ multiplex PCR, and the TCRdb table lists in-frame clones only, not all of them. The sample has roughly 20,000 clones, around 70% seen once. Study-level findings and limits: By cycle point C4D1, TCR diversity had risen significantly in CD4+ cells (but not CD8+ cells). TCR diversity at baseline was reported to be reduced in newly diagnosed patients relative to healthy donors. No one has yet defined what causes the repertoire differences, which may be disease activity or prior therapy.

Each of the patients experienced relapse following autologous stem cell transplantation, and their brentuximab vedotin exposure differed. Reported best responses ranged across complete response, partial response or progressive disease. The starting material was peripheral blood mononuclear cells (PBMCs), obtained before the second cycle of nivolumab. This clonotype was sampled from a human donor with classical Hodgkin lymphoma. The rearrangement joins TRBV6-1 to TRBJ2-5; D ambiguous. The CDR3 DNA is TGTGCCAGCAGTGAGGGTTTAGGGCCCCCCCAAGAGACCCAGTACTTC. It encodes CASSEGLGPPQETQYF.